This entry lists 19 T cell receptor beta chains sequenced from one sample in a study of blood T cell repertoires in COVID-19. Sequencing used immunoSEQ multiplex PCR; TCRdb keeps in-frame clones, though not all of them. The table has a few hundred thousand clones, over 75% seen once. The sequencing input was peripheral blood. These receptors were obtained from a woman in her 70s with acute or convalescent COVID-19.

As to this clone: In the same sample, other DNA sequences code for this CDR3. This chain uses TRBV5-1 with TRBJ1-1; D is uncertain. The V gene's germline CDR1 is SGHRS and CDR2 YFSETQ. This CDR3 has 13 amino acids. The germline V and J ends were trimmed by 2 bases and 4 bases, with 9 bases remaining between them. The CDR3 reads CASSFERGTEAFF. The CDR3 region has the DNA TGCGCCAGCAGCTTTGAAAGAGGCACTGAAGCTTTCTTT.

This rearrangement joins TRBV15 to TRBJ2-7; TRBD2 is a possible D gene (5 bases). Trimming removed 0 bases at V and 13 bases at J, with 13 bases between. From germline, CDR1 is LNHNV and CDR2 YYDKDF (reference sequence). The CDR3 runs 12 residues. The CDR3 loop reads CATSRDKERKYF. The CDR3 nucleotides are TGTGCCACCAGCAGAGATAAAGAGCGGAAATACTTC.

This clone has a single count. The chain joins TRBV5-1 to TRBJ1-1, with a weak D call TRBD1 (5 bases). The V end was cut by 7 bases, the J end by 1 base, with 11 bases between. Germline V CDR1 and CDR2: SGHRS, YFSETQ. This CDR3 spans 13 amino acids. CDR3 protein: CASRDSRNTEAFF. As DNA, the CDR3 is TGCGCCAGCCGGGACTCGCGGAACACTGAAGCTTTCTTT.

This CDR3 reads CASSRTGGYTF. DNA of the CDR3: TGTGCCAGCAGCCGGACAGGCGGCTACACCTTC. This chain joins TRBV6-5 and TRBJ1-2; TRBD1 aligns across 7 bases. CDR3 size: 11 residues. With 6 bases clipped from V and 8 bases from J, the junction kept 3 bases outside the gene matches. The germline gives CDR1 MNHEY, CDR2 SVGAGI.

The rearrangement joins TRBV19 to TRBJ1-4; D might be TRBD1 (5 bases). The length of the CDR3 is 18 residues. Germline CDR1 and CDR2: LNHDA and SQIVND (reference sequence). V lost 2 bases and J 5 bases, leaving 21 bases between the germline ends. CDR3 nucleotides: TGTGCCAGTAGTATAAGAGGGAATCCCGGGACTTGGAATGAAAAACTGTTTTTT. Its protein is CASSIRGNPGTWNEKLFF.

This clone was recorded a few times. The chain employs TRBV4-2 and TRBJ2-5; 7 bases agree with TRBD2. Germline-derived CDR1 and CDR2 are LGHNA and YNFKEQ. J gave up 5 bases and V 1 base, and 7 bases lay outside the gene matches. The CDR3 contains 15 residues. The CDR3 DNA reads TGTGCCAGCAGCCAAGGTGCCAGCGGGGCGGAGACCCAGTACTTC. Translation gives CASSQGASGAETQYF.

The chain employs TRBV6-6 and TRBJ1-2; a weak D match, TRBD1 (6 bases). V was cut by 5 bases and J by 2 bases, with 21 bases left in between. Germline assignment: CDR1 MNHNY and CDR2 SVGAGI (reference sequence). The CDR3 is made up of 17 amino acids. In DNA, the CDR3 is TGTGCCAGCAGTCGTGGCGTTACAGGGCTCGACAACTATGGCTACACCTTC. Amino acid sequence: CASSRGVTGLDNYGYTF.

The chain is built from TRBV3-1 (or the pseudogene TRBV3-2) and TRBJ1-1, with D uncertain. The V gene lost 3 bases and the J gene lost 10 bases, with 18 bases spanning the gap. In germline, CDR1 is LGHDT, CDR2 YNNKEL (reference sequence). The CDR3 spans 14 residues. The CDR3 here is CASSQFGGEVGAFF. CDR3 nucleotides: TGTGCCAGCAGCCAGTTCGGCGGCGAAGTCGGAGCTTTCTTT.

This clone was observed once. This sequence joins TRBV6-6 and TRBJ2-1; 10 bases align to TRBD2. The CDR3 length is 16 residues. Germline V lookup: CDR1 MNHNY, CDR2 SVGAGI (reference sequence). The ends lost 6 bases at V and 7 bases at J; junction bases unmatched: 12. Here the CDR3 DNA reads TGTGCCAGCAGCCCCCCTCAAGCGGGGGGGCGGAATGAGCAGTTCTTC. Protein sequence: CASSPPQAGGRNEQFF.

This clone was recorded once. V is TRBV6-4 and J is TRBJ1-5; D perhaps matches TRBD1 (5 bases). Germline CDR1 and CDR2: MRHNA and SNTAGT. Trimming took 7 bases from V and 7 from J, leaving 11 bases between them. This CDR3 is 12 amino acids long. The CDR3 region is CASIGQGQPQHF. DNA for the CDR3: TGTGCCAGCATCGGGCAGGGACAGCCCCAGCATTTT.

The CDR3 DNA reads TGCGCCAGCAGCTTTTCCGGGACAGGAGGATACGAGCAGTACTTC. It encodes CASSFSGTGGYEQYF. J is TRBJ2-7 and V is TRBV5-1; 8 positions match TRBD1. V lost 2 bases to trimming and J lost 4 bases; unmatched junction nucleotides: 8. CDR3 length: 15 residues. Germline CDR1 reads SGHRS; CDR2 reads YFSETQ.

The CDR3 is CASSRNLQGKGDLDEQYF. CDR3 DNA: TGTGCCAGCTCACGAAATTTACAGGGTAAAGGTGATTTGGACGAGCAGTACTTC. The V call is TRBV18, the J call TRBJ2-7; D is perhaps TRBD1 (6 bases). Trimming stripped 4 bases from V and 5 bases from J, with 27 bases between. Per the germline V gene, CDR1 is KGHSH and CDR2 is LQKENI. The CDR3 is 18 residues long. Full variable domain (rest looked up from reference TRBV18 and TRBJ2-7): NAGVMQNPRHLVRRRGQEARLRCSPMKGHSHVYWYRQLPEEGLKFMVYLQKENIIDESGMPKERFSAEFPKEGPSILRIQQVVRGDSAAYFCASSRNLQGKGDLDEQYFGPGTRLTVT.

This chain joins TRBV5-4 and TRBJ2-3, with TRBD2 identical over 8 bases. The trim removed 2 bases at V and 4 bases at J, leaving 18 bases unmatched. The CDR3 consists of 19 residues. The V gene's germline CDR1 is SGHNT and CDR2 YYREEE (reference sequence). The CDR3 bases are TGTGCCAGCAGCTTACGAGTCAGCGGGGGACGGTTGACTGCAGATACGCAGTATTTT. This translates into CASSLRVSGGRLTADTQYF. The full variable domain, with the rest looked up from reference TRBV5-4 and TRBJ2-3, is ETGVTQSPTHLIKTRGQQVTLRCSSQSGHNTVSWYQQALGQGPQFIFQYYREEENGRGNFPPRFSGLQFPNYSSELNVNALELDDSALYLCASSLRVSGGRLTADTQYFGPGTRLTVL.

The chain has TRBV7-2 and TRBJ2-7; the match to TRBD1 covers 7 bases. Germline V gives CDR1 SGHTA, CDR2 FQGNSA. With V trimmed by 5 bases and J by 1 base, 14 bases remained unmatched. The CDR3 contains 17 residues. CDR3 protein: CASSRVARRGPSYEQYF. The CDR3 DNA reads TGTGCCAGCAGCCGGGTGGCTCGAAGGGGGCCTTCCTACGAGCAGTACTTC.

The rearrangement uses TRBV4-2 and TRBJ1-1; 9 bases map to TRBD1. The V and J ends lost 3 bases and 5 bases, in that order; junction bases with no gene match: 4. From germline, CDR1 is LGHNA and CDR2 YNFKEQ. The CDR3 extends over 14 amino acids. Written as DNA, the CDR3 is TGTGCCAGCAGCCAGGGGACAGGGACTACTGAAGCTTTCTTT. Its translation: CASSQGTGTTEAFF.

CDR3 sequence (DNA): TGCGCCAGCAGCTTTCGGACTAGCGACACAGATACGCAGTATTTT. Its protein is CASSFRTSDTDTQYF. The chain links TRBV5-1 to TRBJ2-3; 9 bases match TRBD2. Looked up from germline, CDR1 is SGHRS and CDR2 is YFSETQ. With V trimmed by 2 bases and J by 2 bases, 3 bases remained unmatched. The CDR3 is made up of 15 amino acids.

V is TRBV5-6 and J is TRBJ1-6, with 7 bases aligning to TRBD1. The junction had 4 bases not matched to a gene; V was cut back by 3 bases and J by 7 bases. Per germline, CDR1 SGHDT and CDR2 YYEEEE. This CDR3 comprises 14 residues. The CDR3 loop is CASSWDSENSPLHF. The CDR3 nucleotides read TGTGCCAGCAGCTGGGACAGTGAAAATTCACCCCTCCACTTT.

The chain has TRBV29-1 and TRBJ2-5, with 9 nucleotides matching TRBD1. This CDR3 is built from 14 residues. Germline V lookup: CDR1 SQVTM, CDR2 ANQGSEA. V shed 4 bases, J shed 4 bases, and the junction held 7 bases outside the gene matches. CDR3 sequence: CSVARTGVRETQYF. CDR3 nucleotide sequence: TGCAGCGTTGCTCGGACAGGGGTGAGAGAGACCCAGTACTTC.

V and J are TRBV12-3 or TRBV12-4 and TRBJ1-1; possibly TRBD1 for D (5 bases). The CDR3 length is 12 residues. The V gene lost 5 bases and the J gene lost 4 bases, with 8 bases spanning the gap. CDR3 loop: CASSQGFTEAFF. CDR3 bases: TGTGCCAGCAGTCAGGGTTTCACTGAAGCTTTCTTT.